This T cell receptor (beta chain) was recorded in a study of cytomegalovirus exposure and HLA in healthy donors. From germline, CDR1 is SNHLY and CDR2 FYNNEI. The V gene lost 6 bases and the J gene lost 0 bases, with 8 bases spanning the gap. The CDR3 is made up of 14 amino acids. Primers for the PCR totalled 60 Vbeta and 13 Jbeta. Sequencing was performed with immunoSEQ multiplex PCR; in TCRdb, only in-frame clones are kept and a portion is missing. This sample has more than 110,000 clones, with 60% to 85% found just once. The rearrangement uses TRBV2 and TRBJ2-2; D gene uncertain. The sequenced sample was PBMCs. This clonotype was sampled from a man aged 40-49 years in good health and CMV-seropositive. CDR3 bases: TGTGCCAGCAGCGACGGGTCGAACACCGGGGAGCTGTTTTTT. This encodes CASSDGSNTGELFF.